A few counts support the clone carrying this TCR beta chain. This sample was included in a study of T cells in tuberculosis. Sorting used thawed, overnight-rested PBMC stained with anti-CD3, a viability dye and GMM-loaded CD1B tetramer. CD1B tetramers were loaded with Rhodococcus equi-derived C32 glucose monomycolate. Tetramer-sorted PBMC had been CD14 monocyte-depleted before freezing. Each donor contributed roughly 100,000 sorted tetramer-negative cells. Sequencing of TCR-alpha and TCR-beta chains was unpaired. The method was immunoSEQ multiplex PCR; TCRdb's version includes in-frame clones alone and lacks a portion of them. The table includes roughly 92,000 clones, under 95% detected once. Germline CDR1 and CDR2: SGHDT and YYEEEE. CDR3 length: 16 amino acids. J gave up 2 bases and V 4 bases, and 8 bases lay outside the gene matches.

The rearrangement uses TRBV5-6 and TRBJ2-1; TRBD1 agrees at 8 bases. The sequence was collected from an adult woman with latent tuberculosis. Sequencing was performed on CD1b-GMM tetramer-negative cells sorted from PBMCs. For the CDR3, the DNA is TGTGCCAGCAGCCCGCCCCAGGGGGCGCCCTACAATGAGCAGTTCTTC. Its translation is CASSPPQGAPYNEQFF.